The 9 T cell receptor beta chains reported below all come from one sample, sequenced in a study of T-cell memory formation after mild COVID-19. TCRdb called the 5' RACE reads again in MiXCR, with one record for every CDR3 protein. The repertoire holds roughly 200,000 distinct CDR3 sequences, with 9.5% as singletons. The sample consisted of PBMCs or a T cell subset sorted from them (not recorded which). These receptors all stem from a man aged 18 to 29 who had mild COVID-19 (a few samples of this study predate the infection). Cell type and time point are not known.

This sequence joins TRBV5-1 and TRBJ1-2; D unclear. The V gene lost 7 bases and the J gene lost 7 bases, with 11 bases spanning the gap. The CDR3 consists of 11 residues. Per the germline V gene, CDR1 is SGHRS and CDR2 is YFSETQ. Here the CDR3 DNA reads TGCGCCAGCGGTTGGGTTGGTGGCTACACCTTC. This sequence encodes CASGWVGGYTF.

The gene calls are TRBV7-9 and TRBJ2-7; possibly TRBD1 for D (5 bases). V dropped 5 bases and J dropped 3 bases, with 11 bases sitting between them. There are 13 residues in the CDR3. Per germline, CDR1 SEHNR and CDR2 FQNEAQ (reference sequence). The CDR3, as DNA: TGTGCCAGCAGCATAGTAGACAGCTACGAGCAGTACTTC. It specifies CASSIVDSYEQYF.

V is TRBV5-1 and J is TRBJ2-1; 12 positions agree with TRBD1. The CDR3 totals 17 residues. The germline CDR1 and CDR2 sequences are SGHRS and YFSETQ. The V and J ends lost 0 bases and 7 bases, in that order; junction bases with no gene match: 8. The DNA of the CDR3 is TGCGCCAGCAGCTTGGGATTGGGACAGGGGGCGAAAAATGAGCAGTTCTTC. Amino acids: CASSLGLGQGAKNEQFF.

This rearrangement joins TRBV5-1 to TRBJ1-4; D gene ambiguous. The germline gives CDR1 SGHRS, CDR2 YFSETQ. The CDR3 runs 13 residues. V lost 0 bases and J 10 bases, leaving 10 bases between the germline ends. The CDR3 spells CASSLGQDGKLFF. The CDR3 bases are TGCGCCAGCAGCTTGGGGCAGGATGGAAAACTGTTTTTT. Looking up the rest from reference TRBV5-1 and TRBJ1-4 gives the full variable domain: KAGVTQTPRYLIKTRGQQVTLSCSPISGHRSVSWYQQTPGQGLQFLFEYFSETQRNKGNFPGRFSGRQFSNSRSEMNVSTLELGDSALYLCASSLGQDGKLFFGSGTQLSVL.

The rearrangement uses TRBV4-3 and TRBJ2-7; 10 bases fit TRBD1. Germline-derived CDR1 and CDR2 are LGHNA and YSLEER. The CDR3 is 15 residues long. V dropped 3 bases and J dropped 5; count of bases not matched to a gene: 7. The CDR3 nucleotides read TGCGCCAGCAGCCATAAGGGACAGGGGTCGAACGAGCAGTACTTC. This translates into CASSHKGQGSNEQYF.

This clonotype has ten or more counts. The CDR3 DNA sequence: TGTGCCAGCAGCACCCGACTAGATCGGCGGGCCGGGGAGCTGTTTTTT. The encoded protein is CASSTRLDRRAGELFF. The chain links TRBV7-2 to TRBJ2-2; maybe TRBD2 (6 bases). This CDR3 region has 16 residues. Per germline, CDR1 SGHTA and CDR2 FQGNSA. Trimming took off 5 bases at V and 6 bases at J, with 19 bases between the two ends.

The V call is TRBV20-1, the J call TRBJ1-2; 9 bases are shared with TRBD1. Germline-derived CDR1 and CDR2 are DFQATT and SNEGSKA (reference sequence). This CDR3 is 15 amino acids long. V was clipped by 4 bases and J by 2 bases; unmatched bases: 8. This chain's CDR3 is CSAIRSGTGNYGYTF. The DNA for the CDR3 is TGCAGTGCTATTCGCTCCGGGACAGGGAACTATGGCTACACCTTC.

The rearrangement links TRBV5-6 to TRBJ1-1; perhaps TRBD1 as D (6 bases). V dropped 3 bases and J dropped 1 base, with 10 bases sitting between them. This CDR3 is built from 14 residues. Germline assignment: CDR1 SGHDT and CDR2 YYEEEE. CDR3 bases: TGTGCCAGCAGCTCGAGGGGGGCGAACACTGAAGCTTTCTTT. It is translated as CASSSRGANTEAFF.

The table lists this clonotype with a few counts. V and J are TRBV3-1 and TRBJ2-2, with D possibly being TRBD1 or TRBD2 (5 bases each). The CDR3 sequence is 15 residues long. Trimming left V 8 bases short and J 4 bases short, with 17 bases between. Germline V CDR1 and CDR2: LGHDT, YNNKEL (reference sequence). The CDR3 protein is CASHSGLSGTGELFF. The CDR3 bases are TGTGCCAGCCACTCGGGGCTTAGTGGCACCGGGGAGCTGTTTTTT.